This T cell receptor (beta chain) originates from a study of immune heterogeneity within non-small cell lung tumors. Study overall: The tumor set comprised a few squamous cell carcinomas and nine to ten non-squamous carcinomas (plus 1 not otherwise specified). Study outcomes and limitations: Some T-cell receptor beta clonotypes occurred at high frequency. These high-frequency clonotypes were largely distinct between individual patients.

Per sample, about 600 ng of bulk tumor genomic DNA was the template used. Several biopsies per primary tumor were taken during surgery, spaced as far apart as possible. The cohort was untreated, with newly diagnosed non-small cell lung cancer undergoing curative surgery. Samples were obtained from newly diagnosed non-small cell lung cancer patients who were having surgery with curative intent. The CDR3 spans 17 residues. Germline loops: CDR1 MDHEN, CDR2 SYDVKM. The V gene end was trimmed by 5 bases and the J gene end by 5 bases; junction bases not matched to a gene: 13. Multiplex PCR amplified the TCR beta CDR3 region. Its first round ran for roughly 9 cycles with 32 V and 13 J primers. TCRdb independently ran MiXCR on the multiplex PCR reads; one entry per CDR3 protein. The sample holds fewer than 7,500 distinct CDR3 sequences; 22% are singletons and the top ten take roughly 17%. This clonotype is medium-sized (0.01 to 0.1%) in the sample. Antigen unknown.

The sequenced material came from lung tumor tissue. The receptor comes from a man in his 60s with non-small cell lung cancer. This chain uses TRBV28 with TRBJ2-1; 9 nucleotides align to TRBD1. As DNA, the CDR3 is TGTGCCAGCAGTCCAAACCTCGGGACAGGGTTCCACAATGAGCAGTTCTTC. It specifies CASSPNLGTGFHNEQFF.